Listed here are 11 T cell receptor beta chains from one sample, sequenced in a study of T cell changes during pregnancy in multiple sclerosis. TCRdb's copy holds only in-frame clones and misses some; the assay was immunoSEQ multiplex PCR. This sample yields more than 35,000 clones, of which about 94% are seen a single time; roughly 0.4% belongs to the top ten. The sample was CD4+ T cells from peripheral blood mononuclear cells, taken in the second trimester of pregnancy. Receptors were obtained from a female donor with multiple sclerosis, enrolled in a pregnancy study.

This chain connects TRBV2 to TRBJ2-3, with D hard to call. V dropped 1 base and J dropped 7 bases, with 6 bases sitting between them. The CDR3 is made up of 12 amino acids. CDR1 SNHLY and CDR2 FYNNEI come from the germline V gene. Written as DNA, the CDR3 is TGTGCCAGCAGTGAAGAGACACATACGCAGTATTTT. It is translated as CASSEETHTQYF.

V gene TRBV10-3 combines with J gene TRBJ2-5; 9 bases are a match to TRBD1. There are 14 residues in the CDR3. Germline CDR1 reads ENHRY; CDR2 reads SYGVKD. V lost 7 bases, J lost 5 bases, and 8 bases stayed unmatched. CDR3 residues: CAIKRQGVGETQYF. CDR3 nucleotide sequence: TGTGCCATCAAGCGACAGGGGGTGGGGGAGACCCAGTACTTC.

The rearrangement links TRBV6-6 to TRBJ1-1; maybe TRBD1 (5 bases). With 4 bases removed from V and 5 bases from J, the gap between germline ends came to 17 bases. Germline V gene sequence: CDR1 MNHNY, CDR2 SVGAGI (reference sequence). The CDR3 has 15 residues. CDR3 DNA sequence: TGTGCCAGCAGTTCTAGGTGGGGGGGAGGGACTGAAGCTTTCTTT. This translates into CASSSRWGGGTEAFF.

V usage is TRBV5-1 and J usage is TRBJ1-2; no definite D call. V gave up 0 bases and J gave up 4 bases, with 7 bases separating them. Germline V gene data show CDR1 as SGHRS and CDR2 as YFSETQ. CDR3 length equals 13 residues. The CDR3 bases are TGCGCCAGCAGCTTGGGGCAGATCTATGGCTACACCTTC. Translating it yields CASSLGQIYGYTF.

DNA for the CDR3: TGTGCCAGCAGTGTGGTGAGGACAGGGGTTAGGGATGAGCAGTTCTTC. Protein product: CASSVVRTGVRDEQFF. The gene calls are TRBV2 and TRBJ2-1; 9 nucleotides agree with TRBD1. The V gene's germline CDR1 is SNHLY and CDR2 FYNNEI. The CDR3 consists of 16 residues. Trimming cost V 4 bases and J 8 bases; bases outside gene matches: 12.

This clone was counted a few times. V usage is TRBV4-1 and J usage is TRBJ2-1; 10 bases align to TRBD2. CDR1 is MGHRA, CDR2 YSYEKL, per germline. The CDR3 spans 19 residues. With V trimmed by 3 bases and J by 0 bases, 11 bases remained unmatched. The CDR3 is CASSHRTSGVLSSYNEQFF. Here the CDR3 DNA reads TGCGCCAGCAGCCATCGGACTAGCGGAGTTTTAAGCTCCTACAATGAGCAGTTCTTC.

J is TRBJ2-1 and V is TRBV2, with 14 nucleotides matching TRBD2. V dropped 6 bases and J dropped 9; count of bases not matched to a gene: 4. The V gene's germline CDR1 is SNHLY and CDR2 FYNNEI. The CDR3 sequence is 14 residues long. CDR3 in DNA: TGTGCCAGCAGGGGACTAGCGGGAGAAGGTGAGCAGTTCTTC. Translation gives CASRGLAGEGEQFF.

This chain connects TRBV5-1 to TRBJ2-7; 8 bases fit TRBD2. After removal of 0 bases from V and 5 bases from J, the junction contained 7 bases not matched to a gene. This CDR3 has 15 residues. CDR1 is SGHRS, CDR2 YFSETQ, per germline. The CDR3 sequence: CASSLAPKREHEQYF. The CDR3 coding sequence is TGCGCCAGCAGCTTGGCGCCTAAGCGGGAGCACGAGCAGTACTTC.

The chain has TRBV20-1 and TRBJ1-2; tentative D call: TRBD1 (5 bases). Germline CDR1 is DFQATT and CDR2 is SNEGSKA (reference sequence). Trimming took 5 bases from V and 7 from J, leaving 11 bases between them. This CDR3 contains 11 residues. CDR3 amino acids: CSASPGGGYTF. Here the CDR3 DNA reads TGCAGTGCTTCACCGGGGGGTGGCTACACCTTC.

This CDR3 is CASSLGIGRVDEQFF. CDR3 DNA: TGTGCCAGCAGCTTAGGTATAGGCAGGGTCGATGAGCAGTTCTTC. V gene TRBV7-3 combines with J gene TRBJ2-1, with D possibly being TRBD1 (5 bases). V was cut by 2 bases and J by 8 bases, with 16 bases left in between. The CDR3 runs 15 residues. From germline, CDR1 is SGHTA and CDR2 FQGTGA.

The chain uses TRBV29-1 and TRBJ2-5; 10 bases fit TRBD2. V was pared by 2 bases and J by 5 bases, with 8 bases of the junction left unmatched. CDR1 is SQVTM, CDR2 ANQGSEA, per germline. The CDR3 extends over 15 amino acids. The CDR3 region is CSVESPSGGEETQYF. The CDR3 DNA reads as TGCAGCGTTGAATCGCCTAGCGGGGGAGAGGAGACCCAGTACTTC.